This T cell receptor beta chain was recorded in a study of T cells in Graves' hyperthyroidism and ophthalmopathy. TCR beta CDR3 regions were amplified from RNA. A set of HTBI primers served as the primers for a first-round RT-PCR of the TCR CDR3. TCRdb reprocessed the multiplex PCR reads via MiXCR and lists one record per CDR3 protein. The sample includes around 600,000 distinct CDR3 sequences, roughly 15% seen only once; the top ten take 12%. Lactation, pregnancy, other autoimmune disease or uncontrolled infection led to exclusion of patients. V lost 4 bases to trimming and J lost 3 bases, with 12 bases between them. Germline V lookup: CDR1 SNHLY, CDR2 FYNNEI. This CDR3 contains 15 residues. This clonotype was counted at least ten times.

Source material: blood. This rearrangement joins TRBV2 to TRBJ2-2, with D perhaps TRBD1 or TRBD2 (6 bases each). The clonotype comes from a woman in her forties or fifties with Graves' ophthalmopathy. The CDR3 reads CASSVRGPDTGELFF. The CDR3 region has the DNA TGTGCCAGCAGTGTACGGGGGCCCGACACCGGGGAGCTGTTTTTT.